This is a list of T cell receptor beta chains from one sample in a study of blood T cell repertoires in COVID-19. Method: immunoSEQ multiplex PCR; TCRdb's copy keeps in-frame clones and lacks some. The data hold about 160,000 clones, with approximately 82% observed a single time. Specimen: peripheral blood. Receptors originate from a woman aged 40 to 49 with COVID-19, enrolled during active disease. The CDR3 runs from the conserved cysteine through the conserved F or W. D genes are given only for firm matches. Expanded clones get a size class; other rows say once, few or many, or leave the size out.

CDR3 protein: CASSLSQPGHPSEPQHF
CDR3 DNA: TGTGCCAGCTCACTTTCACAGCCGGGACACCCTTCGGAGCCCCAGCATTTT
J gene: TRBJ1-5
clone size: few
V gene: TRBV18
D gene: -

CDR3 protein: CASRATGFSEKLFF
CDR3 DNA: TGTGCCAGCAGAGCCACAGGGTTTAGTGAAAAACTGTTTTTT
J gene: TRBJ1-4
clone size: few
V gene: TRBV28
D gene: -

CDR3 protein: CASSPTVDRGLFGYTF
CDR3 DNA: TGTGCCAGCAGCCCCACGGTGGACAGGGGGTTGTTTGGCTACACCTTC
J gene: TRBJ1-2
clone size: -
V gene: TRBV9
D gene: TRBD1

CDR3 protein: CASSLGAGGGFQNEQFF
CDR3 DNA: TGTGCCAGCAGCTTAGGCGCTGGCGGGGGGTTTCAGAATGAGCAGTTCTTC
J gene: TRBJ2-1
clone size: few
V gene: TRBV7-3
D gene: TRBD2

CDR3 protein: CASRKAGGVQFF
CDR3 DNA: TGTGCCAGCAGAAAAGCAGGCGGGGTGCAGTTCTTC
J gene: TRBJ2-1
clone size: -
V gene: TRBV11-1
D gene: -

CDR3 protein: CASIPRQTMNTEAFF
CDR3 DNA: TGTGCCAGCATCCCTCGACAGACGATGAACACTGAAGCTTTCTTT
J gene: TRBJ1-1
clone size: -
V gene: TRBV13
D gene: -

CDR3 protein: CASSPGTGANYGYTF
CDR3 DNA: TGTGCCAGCAGTCCCGGGACAGGGGCTAACTATGGCTACACCTTC
J gene: TRBJ1-2
clone size: -
V gene: TRBV28
D gene: TRBD1

CDR3 protein: CASSLAPVLAHTGELFF
CDR3 DNA: TGTGCCAGCAGCTTGGCCCCGGTCCTAGCACACACCGGGGAGCTGTTTTTT
J gene: TRBJ2-2
clone size: once
V gene: TRBV5-4
D gene: -

CDR3 protein: CASTLAGAYNEQFF
CDR3 DNA: TGTGCCAGCACACTAGCGGGGGCCTACAATGAGCAGTTCTTC
J gene: TRBJ2-1
clone size: -
V gene: TRBV2
D gene: TRBD2

CDR3 protein: CASRTWDIRSTDTQYF
CDR3 DNA: TGTGCCAGCAGGACATGGGACATACGGAGCACAGATACGCAGTATTTT
J gene: TRBJ2-3
clone size: -
V gene: TRBV6-6
D gene: -

CDR3 protein: CATSRRPSSYEQYF
CDR3 DNA: TGTGCCACCAGCAGGCGACCTAGCTCCTACGAGCAGTACTTC
J gene: TRBJ2-7
clone size: -
V gene: TRBV15
D gene: -

CDR3 protein: CASSFPDSNEQFF
CDR3 DNA: TGTGCCAGCAGCTTCCCCGACAGCAATGAGCAGTTCTTC
J gene: TRBJ2-1
clone size: -
V gene: TRBV5-4
D gene: -

CDR3 protein: CASRGTGYDQPQHF
CDR3 DNA: TGTGCCAGCAGAGGGACAGGTTATGACCAGCCCCAGCATTTT
J gene: TRBJ1-5
clone size: -
V gene: TRBV16
D gene: TRBD1

CDR3 protein: CASSRQGVIYGYTF
CDR3 DNA: TGTGCCAGCAGTCGACAGGGCGTGATCTATGGCTACACCTTC
J gene: TRBJ1-2
clone size: -
V gene: TRBV28
D gene: TRBD1

CDR3 protein: CASSPDSAQETQYF
CDR3 DNA: TGCGCCAGCAGCCCCGACAGTGCCCAAGAGACCCAGTACTTC
J gene: TRBJ2-5
clone size: many
V gene: TRBV5-1
D gene: -

CDR3 protein: CASSPYRGLADTQYF
CDR3 DNA: TGTGCCAGCAGTCCATACAGGGGGCTCGCAGATACGCAGTATTTT
J gene: TRBJ2-3
clone size: -
V gene: TRBV27
D gene: TRBD1

CDR3 protein: CASSYGTGYTEAFF
CDR3 DNA: TGTGCCAGCAGTTACGGGACAGGGTACACTGAAGCTTTCTTT
J gene: TRBJ1-1
clone size: -
V gene: TRBV6-5
D gene: TRBD1

CDR3 protein: CASSETRVIETQYF
CDR3 DNA: TGTGCCAGCAGCGAAACCAGGGTGATCGAGACCCAGTACTTC
J gene: TRBJ2-5
clone size: -
V gene: TRBV7-9
D gene: -

CDR3 protein: CASSAREGSEQFF
CDR3 DNA: TGCGCCAGCAGCGCCCGGGAGGGAAGTGAGCAGTTCTTC
J gene: TRBJ2-1
clone size: -
V gene: TRBV5-1
D gene: TRBD2

CDR3 protein: CAWSVGLAGGTNIQYF
CDR3 DNA: TGTGCCTGGAGTGTAGGACTAGCGGGGGGAACTAACATTCAGTACTTC
J gene: TRBJ2-4
clone size: -
V gene: TRBV30
D gene: TRBD2